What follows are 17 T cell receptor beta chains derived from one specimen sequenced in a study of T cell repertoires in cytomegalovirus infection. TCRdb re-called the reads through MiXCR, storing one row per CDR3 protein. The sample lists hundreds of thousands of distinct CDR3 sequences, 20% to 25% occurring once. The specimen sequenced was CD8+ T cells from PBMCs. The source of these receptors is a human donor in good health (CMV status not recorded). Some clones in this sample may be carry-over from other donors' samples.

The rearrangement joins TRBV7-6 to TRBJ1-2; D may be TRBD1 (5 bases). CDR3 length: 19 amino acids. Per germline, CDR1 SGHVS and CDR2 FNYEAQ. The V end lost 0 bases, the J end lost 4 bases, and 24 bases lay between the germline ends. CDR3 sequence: CASSLASGADYTGLYGYTF. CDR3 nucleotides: TGTGCCAGCAGCTTAGCGAGTGGAGCGGATTACACGGGGCTCTATGGCTACACCTTC. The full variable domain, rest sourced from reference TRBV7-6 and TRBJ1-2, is GAGVSQSPRYKVTKRGQDVALRCDPISGHVSLYWYRQALGQGPEFLTYFNYEAQQDKSGLPNDRFSAERPEGSISTLTIQRTEQRDSAMYRCASSLASGADYTGLYGYTFGSGTRLTVV.

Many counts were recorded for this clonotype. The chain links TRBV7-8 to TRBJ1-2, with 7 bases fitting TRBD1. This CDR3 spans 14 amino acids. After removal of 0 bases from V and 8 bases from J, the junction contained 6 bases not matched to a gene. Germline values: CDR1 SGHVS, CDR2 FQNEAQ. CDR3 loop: CASSLAEGGEGYTF. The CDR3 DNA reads TGTGCCAGCAGCTTAGCAGAAGGGGGCGAGGGCTACACCTTC.

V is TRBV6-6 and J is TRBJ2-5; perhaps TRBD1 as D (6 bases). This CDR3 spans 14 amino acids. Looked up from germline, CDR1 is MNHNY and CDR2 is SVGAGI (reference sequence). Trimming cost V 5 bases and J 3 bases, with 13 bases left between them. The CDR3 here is CASSHYRDKETQYF. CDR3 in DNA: TGTGCCAGCAGTCACTACCGGGACAAAGAGACCCAGTACTTC.

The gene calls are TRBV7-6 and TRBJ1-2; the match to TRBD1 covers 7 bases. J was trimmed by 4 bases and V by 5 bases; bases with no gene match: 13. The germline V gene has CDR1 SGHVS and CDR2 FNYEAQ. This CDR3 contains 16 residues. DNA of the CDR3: TGTGCCAGCAGCGCGATGACAGGGAGCCCTAGCTATGGCTACACCTTC. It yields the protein CASSAMTGSPSYGYTF.

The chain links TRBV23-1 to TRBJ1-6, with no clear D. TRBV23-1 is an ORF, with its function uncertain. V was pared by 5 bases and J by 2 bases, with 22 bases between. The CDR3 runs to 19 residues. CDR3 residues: CASSTPGHGLIPYNSPLHF. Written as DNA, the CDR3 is TGCGCCAGCAGTACCCCGGGTCACGGGTTAATCCCCTATAATTCACCCCTCCACTTT.

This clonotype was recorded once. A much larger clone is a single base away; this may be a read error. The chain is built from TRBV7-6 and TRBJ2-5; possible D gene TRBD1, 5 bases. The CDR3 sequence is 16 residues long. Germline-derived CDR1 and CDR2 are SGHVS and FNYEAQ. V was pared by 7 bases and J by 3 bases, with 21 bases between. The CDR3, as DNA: TGTGCCAGCATCCCCCACTGGGCAGGGCAGAAAGAGACCCAGTACTTC. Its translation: CASIPHWAGQKETQYF. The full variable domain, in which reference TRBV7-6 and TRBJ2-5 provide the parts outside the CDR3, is GAGVSQSPRYKVTKRGQDVALRCDPISGHVSLYWYRQALGQGPEFLTYFNYEAQQDKSGLPNDRFSAERPEGSISTLTIQRTEQRDSAMYRCASIPHWAGQKETQYFGPGTRLLVL.

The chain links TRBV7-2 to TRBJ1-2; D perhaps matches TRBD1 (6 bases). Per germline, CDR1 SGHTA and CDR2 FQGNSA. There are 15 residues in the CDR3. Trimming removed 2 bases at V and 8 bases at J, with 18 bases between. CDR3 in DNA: TGTGCCAGCAGCTTAAATGCACCATACAGGGACGGCTACACCTTC. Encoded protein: CASSLNAPYRDGYTF.

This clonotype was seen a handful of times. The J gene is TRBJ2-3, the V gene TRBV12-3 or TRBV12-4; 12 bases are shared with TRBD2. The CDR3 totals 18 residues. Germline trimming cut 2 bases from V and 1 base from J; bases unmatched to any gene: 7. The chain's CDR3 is CASSLLPSGGAGTDTQYF. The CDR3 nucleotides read TGTGCCAGCAGTTTACTTCCTAGCGGGGGGGCAGGCACAGATACGCAGTATTTT.

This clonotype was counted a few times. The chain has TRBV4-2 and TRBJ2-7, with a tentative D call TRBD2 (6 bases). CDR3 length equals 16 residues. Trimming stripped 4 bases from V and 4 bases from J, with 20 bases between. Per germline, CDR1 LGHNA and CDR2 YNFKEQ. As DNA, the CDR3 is TGTGCCAGCAGCCCCCTAAGCCGGGGAGGTCTATACGAGCAGTACTTC. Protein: CASSPLSRGGLYEQYF.

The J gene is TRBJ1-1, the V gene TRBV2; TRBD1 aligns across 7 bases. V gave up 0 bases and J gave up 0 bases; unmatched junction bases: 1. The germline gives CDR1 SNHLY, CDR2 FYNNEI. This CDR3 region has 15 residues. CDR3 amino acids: CASSEADRMNTEAFF. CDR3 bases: TGTGCCAGCAGTGAAGCGGACAGGATGAACACTGAAGCTTTCTTT.

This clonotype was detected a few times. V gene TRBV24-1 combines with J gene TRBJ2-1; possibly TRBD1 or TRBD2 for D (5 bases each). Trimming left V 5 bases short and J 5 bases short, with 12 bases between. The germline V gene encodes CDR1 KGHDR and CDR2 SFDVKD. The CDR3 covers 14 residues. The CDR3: CATSVAGANNEQFF. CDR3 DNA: TGTGCCACCAGTGTCGCCGGGGCAAACAATGAGCAGTTCTTC.

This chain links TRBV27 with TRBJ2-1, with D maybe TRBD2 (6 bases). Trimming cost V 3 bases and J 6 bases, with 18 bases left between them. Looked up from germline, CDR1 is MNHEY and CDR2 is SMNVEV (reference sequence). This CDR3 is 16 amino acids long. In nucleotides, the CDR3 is TGTGCCAGCAGTTTGACCGGTCGACGGGGGTCCAATGAGCAGTTCTTC. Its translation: CASSLTGRRGSNEQFF.

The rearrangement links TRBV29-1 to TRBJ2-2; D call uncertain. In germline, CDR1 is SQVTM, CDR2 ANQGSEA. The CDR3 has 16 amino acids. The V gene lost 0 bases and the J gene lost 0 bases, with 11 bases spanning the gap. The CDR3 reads CSVEDGSTANTGELFF. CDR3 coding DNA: TGCAGCGTTGAAGATGGTAGTACTGCGAACACCGGGGAGCTGTTTTTT.

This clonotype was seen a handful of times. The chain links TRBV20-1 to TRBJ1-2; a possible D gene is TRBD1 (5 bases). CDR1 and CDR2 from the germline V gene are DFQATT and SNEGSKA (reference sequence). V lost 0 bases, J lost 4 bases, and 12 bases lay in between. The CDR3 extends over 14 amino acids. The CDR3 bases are TGCAGTGCTAGAGATCAGGACACAAGCTATGGCTACACCTTC. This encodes CSARDQDTSYGYTF.

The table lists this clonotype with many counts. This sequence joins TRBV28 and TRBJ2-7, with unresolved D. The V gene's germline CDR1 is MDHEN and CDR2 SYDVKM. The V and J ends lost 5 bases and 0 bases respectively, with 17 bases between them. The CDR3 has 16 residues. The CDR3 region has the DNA TGTGCCAGCAGTCCCGCCTTAAACCTGTTCTCCTACGAGCAGTACTTC. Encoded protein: CASSPALNLFSYEQYF.

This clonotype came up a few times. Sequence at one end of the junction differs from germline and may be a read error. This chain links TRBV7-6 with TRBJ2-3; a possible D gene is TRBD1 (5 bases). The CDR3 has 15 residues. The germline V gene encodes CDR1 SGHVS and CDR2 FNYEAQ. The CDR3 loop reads CASSLRAGNTDTQYF. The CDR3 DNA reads TGTGCTAGCAGCTTACGGGCAGGGAACACAGATACGCAGTATTTT.

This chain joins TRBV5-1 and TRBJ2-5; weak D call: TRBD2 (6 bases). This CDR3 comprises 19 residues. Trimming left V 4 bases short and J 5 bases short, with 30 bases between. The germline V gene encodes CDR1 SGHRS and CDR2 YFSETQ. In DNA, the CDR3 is TGCGCCAGCAGCCCGGCTGCCCGGTGGGGGGACGGAACGAGCGAGACCCAGTACTTC. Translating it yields CASSPAARWGDGTSETQYF. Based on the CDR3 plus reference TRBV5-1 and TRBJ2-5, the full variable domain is KAGVTQTPRYLIKTRGQQVTLSCSPISGHRSVSWYQQTPGQGLQFLFEYFSETQRNKGNFPGRFSGRQFSNSRSEMNVSTLELGDSALYLCASSPAARWGDGTSETQYFGPGTRLLVL.